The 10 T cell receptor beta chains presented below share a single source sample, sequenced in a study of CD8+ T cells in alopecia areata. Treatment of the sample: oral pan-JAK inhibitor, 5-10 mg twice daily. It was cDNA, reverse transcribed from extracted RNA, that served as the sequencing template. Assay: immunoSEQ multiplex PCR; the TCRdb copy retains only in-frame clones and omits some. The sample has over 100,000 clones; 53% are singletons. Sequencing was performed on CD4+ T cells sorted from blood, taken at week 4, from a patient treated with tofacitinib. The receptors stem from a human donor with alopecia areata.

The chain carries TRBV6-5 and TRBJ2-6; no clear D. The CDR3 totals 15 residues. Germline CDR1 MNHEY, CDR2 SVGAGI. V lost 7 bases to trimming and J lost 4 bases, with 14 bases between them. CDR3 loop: CASTARSLGANVLTF. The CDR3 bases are TGTGCCAGCACGGCTCGATCTCTGGGGGCCAACGTCCTGACTTTC.

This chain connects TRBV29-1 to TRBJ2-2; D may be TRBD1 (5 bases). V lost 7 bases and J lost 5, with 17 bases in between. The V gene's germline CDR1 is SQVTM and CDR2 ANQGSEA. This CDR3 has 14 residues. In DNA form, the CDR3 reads TGCAGCGCCACTAAGGGGTTCCGAACCGGGGAGCTGTTTTTT. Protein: CSATKGFRTGELFF.

Written as DNA, the CDR3 is TGCGCCAGCACCCCGGGACAGCTAAATTCACCCCTCCACTTT. Its translation is CASTPGQLNSPLHF. This chain links TRBV4-1 with TRBJ1-6, with 7 bases identical to TRBD1. Germline CDR1 and CDR2: MGHRA and YSYEKL. V gave up 7 bases and J gave up 7 bases; unmatched junction bases: 7. The CDR3 covers 14 residues.

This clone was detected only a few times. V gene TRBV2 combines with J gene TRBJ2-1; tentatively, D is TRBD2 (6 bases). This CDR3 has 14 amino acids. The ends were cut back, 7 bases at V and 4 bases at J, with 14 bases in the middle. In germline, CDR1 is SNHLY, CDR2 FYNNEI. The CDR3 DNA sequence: TGTGCCAGCACTCCGGGACTGATATACAATGAGCAGTTCTTC. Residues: CASTPGLIYNEQFF.

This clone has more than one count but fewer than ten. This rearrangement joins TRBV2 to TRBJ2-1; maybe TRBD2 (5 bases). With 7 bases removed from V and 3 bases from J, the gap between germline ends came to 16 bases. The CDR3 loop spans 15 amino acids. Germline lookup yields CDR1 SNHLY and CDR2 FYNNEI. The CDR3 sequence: CASNLLAGGYNEQFF. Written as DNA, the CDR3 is TGTGCCAGCAATCTGTTGGCGGGCGGCTACAATGAGCAGTTCTTC.

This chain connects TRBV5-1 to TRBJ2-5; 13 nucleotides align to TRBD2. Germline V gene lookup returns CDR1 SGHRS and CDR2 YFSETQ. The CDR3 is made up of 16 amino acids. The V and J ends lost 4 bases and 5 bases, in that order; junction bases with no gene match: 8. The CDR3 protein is CASSIGTSGTGETQYF. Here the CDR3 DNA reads TGCGCCAGCAGCATAGGGACTAGCGGGACTGGGGAGACCCAGTACTTC.

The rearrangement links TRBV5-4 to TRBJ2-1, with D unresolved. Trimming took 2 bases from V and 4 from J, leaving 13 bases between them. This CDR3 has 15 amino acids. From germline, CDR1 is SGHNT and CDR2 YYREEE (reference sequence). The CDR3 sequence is CASSFSERPYNEQFF. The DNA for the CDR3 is TGTGCCAGCAGCTTTTCCGAGCGACCATACAATGAGCAGTTCTTC.

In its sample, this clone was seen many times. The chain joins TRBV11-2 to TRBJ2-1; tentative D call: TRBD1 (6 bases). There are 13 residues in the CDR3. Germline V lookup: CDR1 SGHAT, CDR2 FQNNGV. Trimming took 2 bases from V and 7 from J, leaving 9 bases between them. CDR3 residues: CASSLQGQNEQFF. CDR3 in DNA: TGTGCCAGCAGCTTACAGGGGCAGAATGAGCAGTTCTTC.

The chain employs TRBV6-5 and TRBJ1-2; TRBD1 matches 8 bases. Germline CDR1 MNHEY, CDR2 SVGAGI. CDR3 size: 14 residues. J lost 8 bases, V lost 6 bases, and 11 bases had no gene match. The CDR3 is CASREGQGDYGYTF. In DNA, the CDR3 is TGTGCCAGCAGAGAAGGACAGGGAGATTACGGCTACACCTTC.

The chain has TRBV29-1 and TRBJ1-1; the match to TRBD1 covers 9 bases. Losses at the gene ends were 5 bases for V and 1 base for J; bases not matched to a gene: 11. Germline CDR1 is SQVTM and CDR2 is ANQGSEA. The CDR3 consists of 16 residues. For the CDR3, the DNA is TGCAGCGTTTGGACAGGGGCGCTGCGGAGGAACACTGAAGCTTTCTTT. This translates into CSVWTGALRRNTEAFF.